The 28 T cell receptor beta chains reported below all come from one sample, sequenced in a study of blood T cell repertoires in COVID-19 (dated by TCRdb to 2020 to 2021). Libraries were constructed by the immunoSEQ multiplex PCR assay. Imported from immuneACCESS, the table was reduced by TCRdb to in-frame sequences with V and J called. These copies leave out some clones; in studies compared against another copy, an unresolved V gene accounts for under half, and the cause of the remainder is not known. This sample comprises 270,000 or so clones, about 86% of them detected only once. The ten largest clonotypes hold roughly 2.9% of the sample. The source material was peripheral blood. The receptors shown here come from a woman aged 55-69 years with active or convalescent COVID-19.

DNA for the CDR3: TGTGCCAGCAGCTTGGATGGCGGGGGCGCCCGGGAGACCCAGTACTTC. It encodes CASSLDGGGARETQYF. The gene calls are TRBV5-6 and TRBJ2-5, with D possibly being TRBD2 (7 bases). This CDR3 comprises 16 residues. The germline V gene encodes CDR1 SGHDT and CDR2 YYEEEE. The V end lost 0 bases, the J end lost 5 bases, and 17 bases lay between the germline ends.

The V gene is TRBV12-3 or TRBV12-4, the J gene TRBJ1-2, with D perhaps TRBD1 (6 bases). V shed 1 base and J shed 10 bases, with 13 bases lying between them. The CDR3 runs 13 residues. CDR3 loop: CASSLVGQGTYTF. In DNA, the CDR3 is TGTGCCAGCAGTTTAGTGGGGCAGGGGACCTACACCTTC.

In regard to this clone: The identical CDR3 is also encoded by other nucleotide sequences in the sample. The chain employs TRBV6-5 and TRBJ2-5; no clear D. Per germline, CDR1 MNHEY and CDR2 SVGAGI. Trimming took off 0 bases at V and 3 bases at J, with 8 bases between the two ends. This CDR3 is built from 14 residues. The chain's CDR3 is CASSYSHRKETQYF. The CDR3 DNA reads as TGTGCCAGCAGTTACTCTCATAGAAAAGAGACCCAGTACTTC.

This chain uses TRBV19 with TRBJ1-2; the match to TRBD1 covers 10 bases. The CDR3 is made up of 13 amino acids. CDR1 and CDR2 from the germline V gene are LNHDA and SQIVND (reference sequence). Trimming removed 5 bases from V and 8 bases from J; junction bases left unmatched: 5. CDR3 region: CASSVGQGEGYTF. The CDR3 DNA follows: TGTGCCAGTAGTGTTGGACAGGGGGAGGGCTACACCTTC.

In nucleotides, the CDR3 is TGTGCCAGCAGTTACGGGCAGGGCAACTATGGCTACACCTTC. This translates into CASSYGQGNYGYTF. This sequence joins TRBV6-5 and TRBJ1-2, with a possible D match to TRBD1 (5 bases). Trimming stripped 2 bases from V and 2 bases from J, with 9 bases between. The length of the CDR3 is 14 residues. Germline CDR1 reads MNHEY; CDR2 reads SVGAGI.

The chain recombines TRBV7-6 with TRBJ2-2; the match to TRBD2 covers 12 bases. The junction had 12 bases not matched to a gene; V was cut back by 5 bases and J by 5 bases. The germline V gene encodes CDR1 SGHVS and CDR2 FNYEAQ. This CDR3 region has 18 residues. CDR3 residues: CASSLRVLAGGPTGELFF. DNA for the CDR3: TGTGCCAGCAGCCTTCGGGTCCTAGCGGGGGGGCCGACCGGGGAGCTGTTTTTT. Filled out from reference TRBV7-6 and TRBJ2-2, the complete variable domain reads GAGVSQSPRYKVTKRGQDVALRCDPISGHVSLYWYRQALGQGPEFLTYFNYEAQQDKSGLPNDRFSAERPEGSISTLTIQRTEQRDSAMYRCASSLRVLAGGPTGELFFGEGSRLTVL.

The chain couples TRBV4-2 to TRBJ2-3; 12 positions agree with TRBD2. The CDR3 runs 18 residues. With V trimmed by 4 bases and J by 0 bases, 8 bases remained unmatched. Germline V gives CDR1 LGHNA, CDR2 YNFKEQ. CDR3 nucleotides: TGTGCCAGCAGCCGCTCTACTAGCGGGGGGCCAAGCACAGATACGCAGTATTTT. Protein: CASSRSTSGGPSTDTQYF.

Here the CDR3 reads CASGPLYLNLYGYTF. The DNA for the CDR3 is TGTGCCAGCGGGCCCTTGTACTTAAACCTCTATGGCTACACCTTC. The rearrangement uses TRBV7-9 and TRBJ1-2, with unresolved D. Germline loops: CDR1 SEHNR, CDR2 FQNEAQ (reference sequence). Trimming cost V 8 bases and J 4 bases, with 20 bases left between them. CDR3 size: 15 residues.

The chain joins TRBV27 to TRBJ2-5; TRBD1 matches 7 bases. There are 15 residues in the CDR3. V lost 5 bases and J lost 5; bases outside the gene matches: 11. Germline V lookup: CDR1 MNHEY, CDR2 SMNVEV (reference sequence). The CDR3 DNA reads as TGTGCCAGCAGTCCCCTCCAGGGGGTAGGGGAGACCCAGTACTTC. Protein product: CASSPLQGVGETQYF.

Of note for this clone: This CDR3 is also generated by other DNA sequences in the sample. The gene calls are TRBV30 and TRBJ1-5, with TRBD1 matching 8 bases. The V gene end was trimmed by 0 bases and the J gene end by 1 base; junction bases not matched to a gene: 5. The CDR3 has 16 amino acids. Germline-derived CDR1 and CDR2 are GTSNPN and SVGIG (reference sequence). The CDR3, as DNA: TGTGCCTGGAGTGTACGTAGGACAGGGAGCAATCAGCCCCAGCATTTT. Translated, it gives CAWSVRRTGSNQPQHF.

The V and J genes are TRBV7-9 and TRBJ2-2; 7 bases are shared with TRBD1. V lost 4 bases to trimming and J lost 6 bases; unmatched junction nucleotides: 8. The CDR3 covers 15 residues. Germline loops: CDR1 SEHNR, CDR2 FQNEAQ (reference sequence). The DNA for the CDR3 is TGTGCCAGCAGCTCCACAGGGGCGATCGCCGGGGAGCTGTTTTTT. It specifies CASSSTGAIAGELFF.

This clone was seen a handful of times. V gene TRBV6-5 combines with J gene TRBJ2-3, with D unclear. This CDR3 contains 13 residues. Between the trimmed V and J ends, which lost 2 bases and 3 bases, there was a span of 6 bases. The germline CDR1 and CDR2 sequences are MNHEY and SVGAGI. The CDR3 loop reads CASSYRRTDTQYF. DNA for the CDR3: TGTGCCAGCAGTTACCGTCGGACAGATACGCAGTATTTT.

The rearrangement links TRBV9 to TRBJ2-1; TRBD2 agrees at 9 bases. V dropped 5 bases and J dropped 7; count of bases not matched to a gene: 7. CDR3 size: 14 residues. Germline values: CDR1 SGDLS, CDR2 YYNGEE. The CDR3 nucleotides are TGTGCCAGCAGTGTTAGCGGGGGCCTAAATGAGCAGTTCTTC. The encoded protein is CASSVSGGLNEQFF.

This clone was detected many times. The chain employs TRBV4-1 and TRBJ2-1; 11 bases are a match to TRBD2. Per germline, CDR1 MGHRA and CDR2 YSYEKL. Trimming took 4 bases from V and 0 from J; bases not matched to a gene: 5. The CDR3 runs 17 residues. For the CDR3, the DNA is TGCGCCAGCAGCCGGGGGGGACTAGCGGTCTCCTACAATGAGCAGTTCTTC. Translation: CASSRGGLAVSYNEQFF.

The chain combines TRBV10-3 with TRBJ2-3, with 7 positions matching TRBD1. CDR3 length: 14 amino acids. The ends lost 7 bases at V and 5 bases at J; junction bases unmatched: 9. CDR1 and CDR2 from the germline V gene are ENHRY and SYGVKD. This CDR3 is CAITADRVGDTQYF. CDR3 in DNA: TGTGCCATCACCGCCGACAGGGTCGGAGATACGCAGTATTTT.

J is TRBJ2-1 and V is TRBV30, with a weak D call TRBD2 (5 bases). This CDR3 is 14 amino acids long. Trimming left V 1 base short and J 6 bases short, with 13 bases between. CDR1 GTSNPN and CDR2 SVGIG come from the germline V gene (reference sequence). CDR3 residues: CAWSGIARGNEQFF. The DNA for the CDR3 is TGTGCCTGGAGTGGAATAGCACGGGGCAATGAGCAGTTCTTC.

J is TRBJ1-1 and V is TRBV11-3; 7 positions agree with TRBD1. Germline V gene data show CDR1 as SGHNT and CDR2 as YENEEA. Losses at the gene ends were 1 base for V and 2 bases for J; bases not matched to a gene: 4. This CDR3 has 15 residues. The CDR3 is CASSLGTGVNTEAFF. The CDR3 region has the DNA TGTGCCAGCAGCTTAGGAACAGGGGTAAACACTGAAGCTTTCTTT. Looking up the rest from reference TRBV11-3 and TRBJ1-1 gives the full variable domain: EAGVVQSPRYKIIEKKQPVAFWCNPISGHNTLYWYLQNLGQGPELLIRYENEEAVDDSQLPKDRFSAERLKGVDSTLKIQPAELGDSAVYLCASSLGTGVNTEAFFGQGTRLTVV.

V gene TRBV5-1 combines with J gene TRBJ2-1; 9 nucleotides align to TRBD2. Germline V gives CDR1 SGHRS, CDR2 YFSETQ. The CDR3 is made up of 15 amino acids. With V trimmed by 0 bases and J by 9 bases, 7 bases remained unmatched. CDR3 coding DNA: TGCGCCAGCAGCTTGGGAGCGGGGGGCCGTAGTGAGCAGTTCTTC. It codes for CASSLGAGGRSEQFF.

The chain links TRBV5-1 to TRBJ2-5; TRBD1 aligns across 8 bases. V was pared by 2 bases and J by 2 bases, with 2 bases of the junction left unmatched. In germline, CDR1 is SGHRS, CDR2 YFSETQ. There are 14 residues in the CDR3. CDR3 DNA: TGCGCCAGCAGCTTAGGACAGGGTCAAGAGACCCAGTACTTC. It translates to CASSLGQGQETQYF. The entire variable domain, with the rest obtained from reference TRBV5-1 and TRBJ2-5, is as follows: KAGVTQTPRYLIKTRGQQVTLSCSPISGHRSVSWYQQTPGQGLQFLFEYFSETQRNKGNFPGRFSGRQFSNSRSEMNVSTLELGDSALYLCASSLGQGQETQYFGPGTRLLVL.

V gene TRBV2 combines with J gene TRBJ2-7, with D unclear. Between the trimmed V and J ends, which lost 6 bases and 2 bases, there was a span of 14 bases. CDR1 and CDR2 from the germline V gene are SNHLY and FYNNEI. The CDR3 loop spans 14 amino acids. CDR3 sequence (DNA): TGTGCCAGCAGAGAAAGGCGGATTGCCTACGAGCAGTACTTC. Protein product: CASRERRIAYEQYF.

V usage is TRBV7-9 and J usage is TRBJ2-7; maybe TRBD2 (5 bases). CDR1 and CDR2 (germline): SEHNR, FQNEAQ (reference sequence). The V gene lost 4 bases and the J gene lost 3 bases, with 25 bases spanning the gap. This CDR3 is built from 18 residues. This chain's CDR3 is CASSSIRPFSTRDYEQYF. In DNA form, the CDR3 reads TGTGCCAGCAGCTCAATTAGACCCTTCTCGACTCGGGACTACGAGCAGTACTTC.

The chain is built from TRBV4-3 and TRBJ2-7, with 9 bases matching TRBD1. CDR1 LGHNA and CDR2 YSLEER come from the germline V gene. CDR3 size: 15 residues. V dropped 3 bases and J dropped 6; count of bases not matched to a gene: 9. CDR3 region: CASSQADRGTSEQYF. The CDR3 DNA follows: TGCGCCAGCAGCCAGGCGGACAGGGGAACGTCCGAGCAGTACTTC.

This clone was seen a few times. The chain joins TRBV7-9 to TRBJ1-2; no reliable D call. Germline V gives CDR1 SEHNR, CDR2 FQNEAQ (reference sequence). V lost 0 bases and J lost 4, with 9 bases in between. There are 14 residues in the CDR3. Here the CDR3 reads CASSLAGRSYGYTF. For the CDR3, the DNA is TGTGCCAGCAGCTTAGCCGGCAGGTCCTATGGCTACACCTTC. Using reference TRBV7-9 and TRBJ1-2 for the parts outside the CDR3, the full variable domain is DTGVSQNPRHKITKRGQNVTFRCDPISEHNRLYWYRQTLGQGPEFLTYFQNEAQLEKSRLLSDRFSAERPKGSFSTLEIQRTEQGDSAMYLCASSLAGRSYGYTFGSGTRLTVV.

The V gene is TRBV27, the J gene TRBJ2-1, with TRBD2 matching over 12 bases. The CDR3 sequence is 17 residues long. The junction had 11 bases not matched to a gene; V was cut back by 3 bases and J by 8 bases. Germline CDR1 is MNHEY and CDR2 is SMNVEV (reference sequence). The CDR3 here is CASSFSITSGGPHEQFF. As DNA, the CDR3 is TGTGCCAGCAGTTTCTCTATCACTAGCGGGGGGCCCCATGAGCAGTTCTTC.

The chain's CDR3 is CASRHLAGGPNEQFF. CDR3 coding DNA: TGTGCCAGCAGGCATCTGGCGGGGGGGCCCAATGAGCAGTTCTTC. The chain recombines TRBV27 with TRBJ2-1, with 9 bases lining up with TRBD2. V shed 6 bases and J 6 bases; nucleotides not matched to a gene: 9. The CDR3 spans 15 residues. Germline V gene data show CDR1 as MNHEY and CDR2 as SMNVEV (reference sequence).

The chain recombines TRBV12-3 or TRBV12-4 with TRBJ2-1, with D perhaps TRBD2 (5 bases). The CDR3 contains 12 residues. Deletions cut 6 bases from V and 7 bases from J, with 10 bases between. The CDR3 DNA reads as TGTGCCAGCAGAGGAGCGGAAAATGAGCAGTTCTTC. This codes for CASRGAENEQFF.

The rearrangement uses TRBV27 and TRBJ1-1; TRBD1 agrees at 7 bases. This CDR3 has 15 residues. CDR1 MNHEY and CDR2 SMNVEV come from the germline V gene (reference sequence). V shed 1 base and J 0 bases; nucleotides not matched to a gene: 2. CDR3 DNA: TGTGCCAGCAGTTTATTGCAGGGGGTGAACACTGAAGCTTTCTTT. Translating gives CASSLLQGVNTEAFF.

The chain employs TRBV2 and TRBJ2-1; no reliable D call. This CDR3 has 14 residues. Germline V gene lookup returns CDR1 SNHLY and CDR2 FYNNEI. V was trimmed by 3 bases and J by 5 bases, leaving 11 bases between them. The CDR3, as DNA: TGTGCCAGCAGTGACCGGCGGTTTAACAATGAGCAGTTCTTC. Translated: CASSDRRFNNEQFF.